This TCR beta chain was obtained from a study of Graves' ophthalmopathy and Graves' hyperthyroidism. Germline loops: CDR1 SGHVS, CDR2 FQNEAQ. The CDR3 totals 13 residues. V was trimmed by 5 bases and J by 8 bases, leaving 10 bases between them. Using RNA transcripts, the TCR beta CDR3 regions were amplified. First-round RT-PCR with HTBI primers preceded a second-round multiplex PCR. MiXCR, run by TCRdb on the multiplex PCR reads, gives a single entry per CDR3 protein. Of 600,000 to 700,000 distinct CDR3 sequences listed, 35% to 50% were seen once; the top ten hold roughly 3.5%. This clonotype was picked up many times. The authors used Ficoll-Paque density gradient centrifugation to separate PBMCs. The input was around 9 ml of fresh peripheral blood.

The material sequenced was peripheral blood. This TCR came from an adult man with Graves' ophthalmopathy. The chain uses TRBV7-8 and TRBJ1-6; D unresolved. Written as DNA, the CDR3 is TGTGCCAGCAGCACGAATGCCGATTCACCCCTCCACTTT. This translates into CASSTNADSPLHF. The complete variable domain, with remaining parts taken from reference TRBV7-8 and TRBJ1-6, reads GAGVSQSPRYKVAKRGQDVALRCDPISGHVSLFWYQQALGQGPEFLTYFQNEAQLDKSGLPSDRFFAERPEGSVSTLKIQRTQQEDSAVYLCASSTNADSPLHFGNGTRLTVT.